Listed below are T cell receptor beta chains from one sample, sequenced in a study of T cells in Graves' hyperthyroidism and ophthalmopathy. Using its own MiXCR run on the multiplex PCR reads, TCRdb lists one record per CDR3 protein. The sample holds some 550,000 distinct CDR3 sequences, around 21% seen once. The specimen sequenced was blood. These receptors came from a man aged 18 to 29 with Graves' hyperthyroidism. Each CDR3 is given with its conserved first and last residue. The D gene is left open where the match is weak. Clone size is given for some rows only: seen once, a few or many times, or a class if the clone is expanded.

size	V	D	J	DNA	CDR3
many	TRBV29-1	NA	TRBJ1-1	TGCAGCGTTGCCCGTGACAGAGACGCTTTCTTT	CSVARDRDAFF
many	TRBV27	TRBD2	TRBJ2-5	TGTGCCAGCAGTTTACTGAGGGCTAGCGGGGGGGCAGAGACCCAGTACTTC	CASSLLRASGGAETQYF
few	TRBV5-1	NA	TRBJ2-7	TGCGCCAGCAGCTTGGAACGGGGTGGGGCGAGGAGCTCCTACGAGCAGTACTTC	CASSLERGGARSSYEQYF
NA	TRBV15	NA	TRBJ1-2	TGTGCCACCAGCAGAGGACAGCCCTATGGCTACACCTTC	CATSRGQPYGYTF
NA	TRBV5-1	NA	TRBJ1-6	TGCGCCAGCAGCTTCGGTTCACAGAGTACGAGCTCACCCGTCCACTTT	CASSFGSQSTSSPVHF
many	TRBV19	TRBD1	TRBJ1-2	TGTGCCACCGAGGGGGCAGGCGATGGCTACACCTTC	CATEGAGDGYTF
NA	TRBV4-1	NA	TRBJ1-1	TGCGCCAGCAGCCAAGTTTCCGGGTCGAGTGAAGCTTTCTTT	CASSQVSGSSEAFF
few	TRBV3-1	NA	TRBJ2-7	TGTGCCAGCAGCCAAGCCAATACGGGGTACGAGCAGTACTTC	CASSQANTGYEQYF
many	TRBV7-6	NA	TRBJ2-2	TGTGCCAGCAGCTTAGCGATGGGTTCCGGGGAGCTGTTTTTT	CASSLAMGSGELFF
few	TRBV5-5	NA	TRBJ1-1	TGTGCCAGCAGCTTGGGTTCGAGTCAGGCGGCCACTGAAGCTTTCTTT	CASSLGSSQAATEAFF
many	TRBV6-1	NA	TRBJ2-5	TGTGCCAGCAGTGTGGAGCGGTTCGAGACCCAGTACTTC	CASSVERFETQYF
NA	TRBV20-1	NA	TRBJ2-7	TGCAGTGCTAAGCGACAGGTCGGGTACGAGCAGTACTTC	CSAKRQVGYEQYF
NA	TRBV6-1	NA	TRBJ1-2	TGTGCCAGCCTAGAAAAAAGGGGTATAGGAGGCTATGGCTACACCTTC	CASLEKRGIGGYGYTF
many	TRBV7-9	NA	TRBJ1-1	TGTGCCAGCAGCTCGGGGGCGAGGGGGAACACTGAAGCTTTCTTT	CASSSGARGNTEAFF
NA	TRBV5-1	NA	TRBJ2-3	TGCGCCAGCAGCCCCTTGGACAGACCAGATACGCAGTATTTT	CASSPLDRPDTQYF
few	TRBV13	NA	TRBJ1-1	TGTGCCAGCAGCGAAGGCCTCGACGACACTGAAGCTTTCTTT	CASSEGLDDTEAFF
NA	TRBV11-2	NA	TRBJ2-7	TGTGCCAGCAGACACCCGGGACTCGGTCATAAGGAGCAGTACTTC	CASRHPGLGHKEQYF
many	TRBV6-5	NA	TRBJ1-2	TGTGCCAGCAGTTACAGGGGGTTCTATGGCTACACCTTC	CASSYRGFYGYTF
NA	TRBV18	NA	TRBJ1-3	TGTGCCAGCTCTCCCGGGCGGGATTTCCGTGGAAACACCATATATTTT	CASSPGRDFRGNTIYF
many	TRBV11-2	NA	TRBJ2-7	TGTGCCAGCAGCAGGATGAGCTCCTACGAGCAGTACTTC	CASSRMSSYEQYF
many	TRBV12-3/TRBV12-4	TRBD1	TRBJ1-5	TGTGCCAGCAGTATGGGACAGGGCTCCCAGCCCCAGCATTTT	CASSMGQGSQPQHF
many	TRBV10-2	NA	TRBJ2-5	TGCGCCAGCAAGGATGGGGAGTCCCAGTACTTC	CASKDGESQYF
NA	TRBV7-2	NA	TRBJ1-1	TGTGCCAGTACGACCCGGACGGCCACTGAAGCTTTCTTT	CASTTRTATEAFF
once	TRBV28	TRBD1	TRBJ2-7	TGTGCCAGTAGACAGGGCATAGAGGGCGAGCAGTACTTC	CASRQGIEGEQYF
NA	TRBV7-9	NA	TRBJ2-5	TGTGCCAGCAGCCCCGCAGAGACTCCGAGGGAGACCCAGTACTTC	CASSPAETPRETQYF
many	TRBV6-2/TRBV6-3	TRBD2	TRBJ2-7	TGTGCCAGCCTAACGGGCGGGGGGCCCAGGGAGCAGTACTTC	CASLTGGGPREQYF
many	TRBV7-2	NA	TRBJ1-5	TGTGCCAGCAGCTTACCAGGGTTTGGTCAGCCCCAGCATTTT	CASSLPGFGQPQHF
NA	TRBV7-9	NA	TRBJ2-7	TGTGCCAGCAGCTCTCCCGTCGACATCGCCTACGAGCAGTACTTC	CASSSPVDIAYEQYF
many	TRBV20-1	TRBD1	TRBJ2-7	TGCAGTGCTACCCATCCCGGGACAGGGAAGAACGAGCAGTACTTC	CSATHPGTGKNEQYF
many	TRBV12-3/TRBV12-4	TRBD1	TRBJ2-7	TGTGCCAGCAGTTTAGAGACAGGGGGCTACGAGCAGTACTTC	CASSLETGGYEQYF
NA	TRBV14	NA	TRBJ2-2	TGTGCCAGCAGCCAAGATGTAGGAGCCGGGGAGCTGTTTTTT	CASSQDVGAGELFF
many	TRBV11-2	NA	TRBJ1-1	TGTGCCAGCAGCCCGGGATTTATTACTGAAGCTTTCTTT	CASSPGFITEAFF
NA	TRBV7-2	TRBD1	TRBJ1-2	TGTGCCAGCAGCTTCCAGAGGACAGGGGCGGATGGCTACACCTTC	CASSFQRTGADGYTF
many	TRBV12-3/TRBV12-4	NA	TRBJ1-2	TGTGCCAGCCCGGGGACACAAGGCGATGGCTACACCTTC	CASPGTQGDGYTF
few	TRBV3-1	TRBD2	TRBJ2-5	TGTGCCAGCAGCCAAGGGGCGACTAGCGGGAAAGAGACCCAGTACTTC	CASSQGATSGKETQYF
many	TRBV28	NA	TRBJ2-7	TGTGCCAGCAGCCTGACGATTGGACGGGCCTACGAGCAGTACTTC	CASSLTIGRAYEQYF
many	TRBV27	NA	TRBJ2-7	TGTGCCAGCAGTTTATCCGGGACACCCCACTACGAGCAGTACTTC	CASSLSGTPHYEQYF
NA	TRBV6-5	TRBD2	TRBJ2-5	TGTGCCAGCAGTTACCTAGGCTCTAGCGGGGGGCAAGAAGAGACCCAGTACTTC	CASSYLGSSGGQEETQYF
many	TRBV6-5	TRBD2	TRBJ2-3	TGTGCCAGCAGTTACTCTTTTAGCTACAGCGGGGGTACGCAGTATTTT	CASSYSFSYSGGTQYF
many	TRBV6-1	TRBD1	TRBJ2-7	TGTGCCGTTACCGGGACAGAGTCCTACGAGCAGTACTTC	CAVTGTESYEQYF
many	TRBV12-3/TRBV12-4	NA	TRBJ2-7	TGTGCCAGCAGTTTTAACCCCCCGTTAGGAACGGGCGAGCAGTACTTC	CASSFNPPLGTGEQYF
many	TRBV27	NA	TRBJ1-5	TGTGCCAGCAGTTCGCCGACAGAAGCTCAGCCCCAGCATTTT	CASSSPTEAQPQHF
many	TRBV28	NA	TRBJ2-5	TGTGCCAACTTTGACAGCTACGCGGAGACCCAGTACTTC	CANFDSYAETQYF
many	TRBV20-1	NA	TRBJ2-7	TGCAGTGCCAGACCCGACCCCTACGAGCAGTACTTC	CSARPDPYEQYF
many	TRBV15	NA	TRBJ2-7	TGTGCCACCAGCCCCCTCCGGGACTTGAGCGAACATCCCTACGAGCAGTACTTC	CATSPLRDLSEHPYEQYF
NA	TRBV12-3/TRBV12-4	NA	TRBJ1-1	TGTGCCAGCAGTTCCCCCCGGACAGTCGGCACTGAAGCTTTCTTT	CASSSPRTVGTEAFF
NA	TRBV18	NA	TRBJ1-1	TGTGCCAGCTCACCACAGAGAATGAACACTGAAGCTTTCTTT	CASSPQRMNTEAFF
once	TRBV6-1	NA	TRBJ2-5	TGTGCCAGCAGTGGCGCAGGGTTTCGGGAGACCCAGTACTTC	CASSGAGFRETQYF
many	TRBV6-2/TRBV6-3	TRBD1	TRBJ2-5	TGTGCCAGCAGCCTCAAGACAGGGGCTGGGGAGACCCAGTACTTC	CASSLKTGAGETQYF
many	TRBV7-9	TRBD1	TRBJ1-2	TGTGCCAGCAGCTCTCGACAGGGAATACATGGCTACACCTTC	CASSSRQGIHGYTF
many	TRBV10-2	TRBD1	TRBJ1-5	TGCGCCAGCAGAGGGACAGGGAGAGGGATTCAGCCCCAGCATTTT	CASRGTGRGIQPQHF
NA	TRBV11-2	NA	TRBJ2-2	TGTGCCAGCAGCTTAGACCCACCGGGTCATGGCGGGGAGCTGTTTTTT	CASSLDPPGHGGELFF
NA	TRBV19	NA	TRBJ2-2	TGTGCCAGTAAGGACGGTACGAACGCCGGGGAGCTGTTTTTT	CASKDGTNAGELFF